This T cell receptor (beta chain) comes out of a study of cytomegalovirus exposure and HLA in healthy donors. Here immunoSEQ multiplex PCR was the method, and the copy in TCRdb shows in-frame clones only, minus some. The sample contains almost 65,000 clones, about 89% of which appear only once. Worth noting for this clone: No antigen is known for it.

Findings of the study overall: Specific recognition of CMV antigens was confirmed in vitro for a few chains (all CMV-associated).

The origin of this receptor is a young woman in good health and CMV-seronegative. Source material: PBMCs.

The CDR3 is CAWKSTGSYEQYF. The CDR3 DNA is TGTGCCTGGAAATCGACAGGCTCCTACGAGCAGTACTTC. The rearrangement links TRBV30 to TRBJ2-7; the D gene is possibly TRBD1 (6 bases). The CDR3 is 13 residues long. Germline CDR1 is GTSNPN and CDR2 is SVGIG (reference sequence). V dropped 4 bases and J dropped 0 bases, with 10 bases sitting between them. The variable domain in full, completed from reference TRBV30 and TRBJ2-7, reads SQTIHQWPATLVQPVGSPLSLECTVEGTSNPNLYWYRQAAGRGLQLLFYSVGIGQISSEVPQNLSASRPQDRQFILSSKKLLLSDSGFYLCAWKSTGSYEQYFGPGTRLTVT.